This T cell receptor (beta chain) derives from a study of Tregs in tolerant kidney transplant recipients. Findings and caveats of the study: The most relevant donor-specific Treg TCRbeta repertoire apparently came from expansion with activated donor B cells. Biological reproducibility was not directly addressed, but technical replication error appeared minimal.

Some clones are missing from TCRdb's copy, which holds only in-frame ones; the method was immunoSEQ multiplex PCR. This sample has roughly 45,000 clones, with about 90% found just once. Worth noting for this clone: Its antigen is unidentified.

The CDR3 consists of 19 residues. The germline V gene has CDR1 SGHNT and CDR2 YYREEE (reference sequence). V lost 0 bases to trimming and J lost 7 bases; unmatched junction nucleotides: 11. The source material was Tregs from blood. The receptor's source is a human donor in good health. This chain joins TRBV5-4 and TRBJ2-2; 14 bases are a match to TRBD2. The CDR3 region has the DNA TGTGCCAGCAGCTTGGGTGTTCGTGGACTAGCGGGAGGCGTCGGGGAGCTGTTTTTT. Translation: CASSLGVRGLAGGVGELFF.